This entry is about one T cell receptor beta chain. The source of the sample is a study of blood T cell repertoires in COVID-19. Whole-study context: From the United States, Italy and Spain came samples of acute and convalescent COVID-19. T cells, B-cell-depleted T cells, or PBMCs provided the cDNA or gDNA that served as material.

Seattle participants joined during active infection and were tracked over time. Germline V gene sequence: CDR1 SNHLY, CDR2 FYNNEI. This CDR3 has 15 residues. V dropped 5 bases and J dropped 0; count of bases not matched to a gene: 5. In the original analysis: Cell counts per sample came from amplifying reference gene primers. TCRdb's table, derived via immunoSEQ multiplex PCR, lists solely in-frame clones and lacks some. V, J and clone size reflect that table, while D and trimming were determined from the DNA. The sample carries roughly 200,000 clones, 70% to 90% recorded once. The TCR was taken from a man between 50 and 59 years old with COVID-19, enrolled during active disease. Sequenced sample: peripheral blood. The chain is built from TRBV2 and TRBJ2-7; 9 bases line up with TRBD2. The CDR3 DNA reads TGTGCCAGCAGTCTTAGCGGGGGACTCTCCTACGAGCAGTACTTC. Translated, it gives CASSLSGGLSYEQYF.